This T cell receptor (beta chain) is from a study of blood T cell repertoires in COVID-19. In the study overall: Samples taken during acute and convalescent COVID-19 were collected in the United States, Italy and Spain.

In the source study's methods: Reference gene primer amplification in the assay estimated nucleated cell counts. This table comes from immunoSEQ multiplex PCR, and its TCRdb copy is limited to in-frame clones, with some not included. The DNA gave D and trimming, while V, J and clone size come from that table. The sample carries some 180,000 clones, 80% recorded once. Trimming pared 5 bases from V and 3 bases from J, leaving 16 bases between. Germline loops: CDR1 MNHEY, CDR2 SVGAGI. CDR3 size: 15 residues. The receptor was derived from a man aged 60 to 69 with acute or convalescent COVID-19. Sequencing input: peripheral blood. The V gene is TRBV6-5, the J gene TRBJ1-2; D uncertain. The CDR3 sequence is CASSIGRWSDYGYTF. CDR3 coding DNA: TGTGCCAGCAGTATCGGTCGGTGGTCTGACTATGGCTACACCTTC.